This entry lists 7 T cell receptor beta chains sequenced from one sample in a study of control samples from healthy donors and cancer patients. The repertoire was sequenced with immunoSEQ multiplex PCR; TCRdb's copy has only in-frame clones and lacks some. The data contain roughly 59,000 clones, more than 85% of them singletons. Sequencing was carried out using PBMCs. The receptor set was obtained from a man aged 35-49 years with colorectal cancer.

The rearrangement links TRBV10-2 to TRBJ2-3; tentatively, D is TRBD2 (5 bases). In germline, CDR1 is WSHSY, CDR2 SAAADI. The V end lost 3 bases, the J end lost 3 bases, and 13 bases lay between the germline ends. The length of the CDR3 is 15 residues. In nucleotides, the CDR3 is TGCGCCAGCAGTGAATGGGAAGGGAGAACAGATACGCAGTATTTT. Residues: CASSEWEGRTDTQYF.

This sequence joins TRBV4-1 and TRBJ2-1, with 12 positions matching TRBD2. With 5 bases clipped from V and 1 base from J, the junction kept 3 bases outside the gene matches. The germline gives CDR1 MGHRA, CDR2 YSYEKL. The CDR3 covers 16 residues. For the CDR3, the DNA is TGCGCCAGCAGCTTTGGACTAGCGGGATCCTACAATGAGCAGTTCTTC. Translation gives CASSFGLAGSYNEQFF.

The chain links TRBV1 to TRBJ1-5. TRBV1 is reported as a pseudogene. The CDR3 is made up of 19 amino acids. CDR3 region: CTSSQKVEHLGYSNQPQHF. The DNA for the CDR3 is TGCACCAGCAGCCAAAAAGTAGAACATCTTGGTTATAGCAATCAGCCCCAGCATTTT.

In the case of this clone: At one end the junction does not follow the germline gene, possibly because of a read error. In DNA form, the CDR3 reads TGTGCCAGCAGTTTACTGATCCCGTTT. It yields the protein CASSLLIPF. The chain employs TRBV12-3 or TRBV12-4 and TRBJ2-3; no reliable D call. The CDR3 has 9 residues.

The J gene is TRBJ2-3, the V gene TRBV6-6; no clear D gene. The CDR3 runs 11 residues. Trimming stripped 7 bases from V and 6 bases from J, with 8 bases between. The germline gives CDR1 MNHNY, CDR2 SVGAGI (reference sequence). This CDR3 reads CASTMRDTQYF. The CDR3 region has the DNA TGTGCCAGCACAATGAGGGATACGCAGTATTTT.

The CDR3: CASSYSRDRVETQYF. The CDR3 nucleotides are TGTGCCAGCAGTTACTCCCGGGACAGGGTAGAGACCCAGTACTTC. The V and J genes are TRBV6-6 and TRBJ2-5; the match to TRBD1 covers 9 bases. Per the germline V gene, CDR1 is MNHNY and CDR2 is SVGAGI (reference sequence). V was clipped by 0 bases and J by 4 bases; unmatched bases: 3. The CDR3 consists of 15 residues.

The V gene is TRBV7-7, the J gene TRBJ2-1; 8 nucleotides agree with TRBD2. This CDR3 region has 15 residues. The V gene end was trimmed by 5 bases and the J gene end by 2 bases; junction bases not matched to a gene: 5. Germline V gene data show CDR1 as SSHAT and CDR2 as FNYEAQ (reference sequence). For the CDR3, the DNA is TGTGCCAGCAGCCCCCGGGGGGGGGCCTACAATGAGCAGTTCTTC. This encodes CASSPRGGAYNEQFF.